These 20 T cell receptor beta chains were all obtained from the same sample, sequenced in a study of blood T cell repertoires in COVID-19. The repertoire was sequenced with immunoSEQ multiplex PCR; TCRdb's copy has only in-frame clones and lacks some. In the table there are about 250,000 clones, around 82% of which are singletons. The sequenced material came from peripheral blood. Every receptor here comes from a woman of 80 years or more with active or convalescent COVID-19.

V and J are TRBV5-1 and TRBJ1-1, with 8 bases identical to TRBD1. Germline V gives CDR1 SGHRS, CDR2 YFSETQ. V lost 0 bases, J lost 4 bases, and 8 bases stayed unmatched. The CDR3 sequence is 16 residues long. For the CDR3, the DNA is TGCGCCAGCAGCTTGGGACAGGGGAGTGCCGGCACTGAAGCTTTCTTT. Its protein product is CASSLGQGSAGTEAFF.

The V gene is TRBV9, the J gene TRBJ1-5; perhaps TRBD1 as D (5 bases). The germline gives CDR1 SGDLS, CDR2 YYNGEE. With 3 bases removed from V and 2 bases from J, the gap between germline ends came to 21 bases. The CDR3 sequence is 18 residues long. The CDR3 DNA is TGTGCCAGCAGCGCTGAGGAGACGGGGGATGAAGGCAATCAGCCCCAGCATTTT. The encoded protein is CASSAEETGDEGNQPQHF. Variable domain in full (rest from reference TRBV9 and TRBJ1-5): DSGVTQTPKHLITATGQRVTLRCSPRSGDLSVYWYQQSLDQGLQFLIQYYNGEERAKGNILERFSAQQFPDLHSELNLSSLELGDSALYFCASSAEETGDEGNQPQHFGDGTRLSIL.

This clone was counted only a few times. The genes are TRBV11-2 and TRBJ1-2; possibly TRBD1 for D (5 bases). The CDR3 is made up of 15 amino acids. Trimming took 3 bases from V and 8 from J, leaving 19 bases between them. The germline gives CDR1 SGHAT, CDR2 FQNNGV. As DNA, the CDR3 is TGTGCCAGCAGCTTGGCTCAGGCAGGGTCAGAGGGCTACACCTTC. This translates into CASSLAQAGSEGYTF.

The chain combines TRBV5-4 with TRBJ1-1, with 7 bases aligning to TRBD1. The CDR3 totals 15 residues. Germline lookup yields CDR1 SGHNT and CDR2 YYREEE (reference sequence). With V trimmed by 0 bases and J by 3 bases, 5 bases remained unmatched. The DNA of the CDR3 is TGTGCCAGCAGCTTGGGACAGGGTGGGGACACTGAAGCTTTCTTT. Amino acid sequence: CASSLGQGGDTEAFF.

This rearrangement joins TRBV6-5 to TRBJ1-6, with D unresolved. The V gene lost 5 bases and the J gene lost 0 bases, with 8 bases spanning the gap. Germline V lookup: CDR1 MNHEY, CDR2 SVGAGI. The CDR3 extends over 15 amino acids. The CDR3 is CASSSPSSYNSPLHF. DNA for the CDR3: TGTGCCAGCAGTAGCCCGAGCTCCTATAATTCACCCCTCCACTTT.

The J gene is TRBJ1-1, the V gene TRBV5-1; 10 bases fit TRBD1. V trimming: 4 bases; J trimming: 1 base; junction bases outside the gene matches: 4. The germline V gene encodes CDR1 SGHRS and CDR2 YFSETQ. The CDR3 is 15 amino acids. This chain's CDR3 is CASSTGDRGNTEAFF. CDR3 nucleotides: TGCGCCAGCAGCACCGGGGACAGGGGGAACACTGAAGCTTTCTTT.

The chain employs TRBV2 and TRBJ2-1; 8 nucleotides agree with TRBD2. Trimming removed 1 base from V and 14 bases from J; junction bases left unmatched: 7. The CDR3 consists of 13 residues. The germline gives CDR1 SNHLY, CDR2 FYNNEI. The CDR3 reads CASSEEGGAGEFF. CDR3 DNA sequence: TGTGCCAGCAGTGAAGAGGGTGGAGCGGGAGAGTTCTTC.

Here the CDR3 reads CASSLSYRQVLLGGYTF. The CDR3 DNA reads TGCGCCAGCAGCCTATCCTACCGACAGGTTCTCCTGGGTGGCTACACCTTC. The chain uses TRBV4-1 and TRBJ1-2, with a tentative D call TRBD1 (6 bases). This CDR3 comprises 17 residues. Germline V gene sequence: CDR1 MGHRA, CDR2 YSYEKL. Trimming left V 4 bases short and J 7 bases short, with 25 bases between.

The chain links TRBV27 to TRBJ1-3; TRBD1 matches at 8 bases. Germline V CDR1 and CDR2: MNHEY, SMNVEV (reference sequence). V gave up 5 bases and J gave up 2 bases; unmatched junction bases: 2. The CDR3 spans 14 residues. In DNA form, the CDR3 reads TGTGCCAGCAGTACGACAGGGGCTGGAAACACCATATATTTT. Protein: CASSTTGAGNTIYF.

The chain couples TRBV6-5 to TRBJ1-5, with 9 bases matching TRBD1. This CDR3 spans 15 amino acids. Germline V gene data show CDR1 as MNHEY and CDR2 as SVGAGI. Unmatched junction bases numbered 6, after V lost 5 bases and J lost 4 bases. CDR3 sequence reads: CASSPGQGWNQPQHF. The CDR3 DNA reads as TGTGCCAGCAGTCCCGGACAGGGGTGGAATCAGCCCCAGCATTTT.

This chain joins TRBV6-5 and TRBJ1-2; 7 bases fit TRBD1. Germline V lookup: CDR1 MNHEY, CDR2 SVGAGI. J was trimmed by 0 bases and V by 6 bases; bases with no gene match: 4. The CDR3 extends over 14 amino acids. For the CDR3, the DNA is TGTGCCAGCAGCGGGGACAGACCTAACTATGGCTACACCTTC. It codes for CASSGDRPNYGYTF.

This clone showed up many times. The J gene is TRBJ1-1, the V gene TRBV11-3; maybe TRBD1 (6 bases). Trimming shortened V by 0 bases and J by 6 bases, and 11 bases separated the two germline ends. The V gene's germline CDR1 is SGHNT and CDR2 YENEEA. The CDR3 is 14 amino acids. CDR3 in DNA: TGTGCCAGCAGCTTAGATCTGGGGGCAGCTGAAGCTTTCTTT. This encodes CASSLDLGAAEAFF.

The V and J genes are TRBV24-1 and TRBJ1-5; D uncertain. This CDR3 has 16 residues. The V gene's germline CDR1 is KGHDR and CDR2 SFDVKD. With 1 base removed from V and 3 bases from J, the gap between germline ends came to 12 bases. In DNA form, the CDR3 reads TGTGCCACCAGTGATTTCCCCCCTACCACCAATCAGCCCCAGCATTTT. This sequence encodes CATSDFPPTTNQPQHF.

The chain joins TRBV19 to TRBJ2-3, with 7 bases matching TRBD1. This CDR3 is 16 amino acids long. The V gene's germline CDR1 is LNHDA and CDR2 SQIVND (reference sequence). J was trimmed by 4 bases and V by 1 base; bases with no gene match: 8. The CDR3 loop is CASSIAATGLADTQYF. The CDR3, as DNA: TGTGCCAGTAGTATAGCCGCGACAGGGTTGGCAGATACGCAGTATTTT.

The CDR3 is CASVRQGMVHEQYF. The CDR3 DNA reads TGTGCCAGCGTCAGACAGGGAATGGTTCACGAGCAGTACTTC. The V and J genes are TRBV28 and TRBJ2-7, with TRBD1 matching 7 bases. CDR1 is MDHEN, CDR2 SYDVKM, per germline. This CDR3 region has 14 residues. The V and J ends lost 8 bases and 5 bases, in that order; junction bases with no gene match: 12.

CDR3 residues: CASSRTESTDTQYF. The CDR3 DNA reads as TGTGCCAGCAGCAGAACAGAGTCCACAGATACGCAGTATTTT. The chain uses TRBV5-8 and TRBJ2-3; D unresolved. Trimming pared 4 bases from V and 2 bases from J, leaving 11 bases between. Germline values: CDR1 SGHTS, CDR2 YDEGEE. The CDR3 totals 14 residues.

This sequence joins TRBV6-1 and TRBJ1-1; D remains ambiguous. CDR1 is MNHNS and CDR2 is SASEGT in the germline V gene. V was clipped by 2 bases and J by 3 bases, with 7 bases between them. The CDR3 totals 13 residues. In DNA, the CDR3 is TGTGCCAGCAGTGAATTACTTCACACTGAAGCTTTCTTT. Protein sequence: CASSELLHTEAFF.

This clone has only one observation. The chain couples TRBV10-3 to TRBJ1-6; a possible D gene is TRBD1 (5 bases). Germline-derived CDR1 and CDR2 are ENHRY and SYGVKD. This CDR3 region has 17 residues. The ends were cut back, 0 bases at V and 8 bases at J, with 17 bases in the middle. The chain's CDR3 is CAISESTATWGHSPLHF. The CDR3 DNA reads TGTGCCATCAGTGAGTCGACAGCGACCTGGGGCCATTCACCCCTCCACTTT.

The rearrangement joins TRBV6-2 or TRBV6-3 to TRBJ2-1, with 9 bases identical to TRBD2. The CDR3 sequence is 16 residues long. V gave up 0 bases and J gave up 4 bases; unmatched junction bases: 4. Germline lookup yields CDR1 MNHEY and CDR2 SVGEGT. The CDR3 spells CASSYSNSGGYNEQFF. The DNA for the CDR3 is TGTGCCAGCAGTTACTCGAATAGCGGGGGATACAATGAGCAGTTCTTC.

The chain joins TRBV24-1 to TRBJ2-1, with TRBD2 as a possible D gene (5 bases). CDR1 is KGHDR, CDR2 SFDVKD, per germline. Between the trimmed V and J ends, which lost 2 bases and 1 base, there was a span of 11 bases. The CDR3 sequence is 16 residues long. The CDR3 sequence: CATSDSSRGSYNEQFF. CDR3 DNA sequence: TGTGCCACCAGTGATTCTAGCCGGGGATCCTACAATGAGCAGTTCTTC.